The 3 T cell receptor beta chains given below trace back to one sample, sequenced in a study of cytomegalovirus exposure and HLA in healthy donors. The PCR was carried out with 60 Vbeta primers and 13 Jbeta primers. Some clones are missing from TCRdb's copy, which holds only in-frame ones; the method was immunoSEQ multiplex PCR. The data contain about 200,000 clones, less than 85% of them singletons. Sequencing input: PBMCs. Receptor source: a young man in good health and CMV-seronegative.

The V gene is TRBV5-6, the J gene TRBJ2-1; D may be TRBD2 (6 bases). Germline V lookup: CDR1 SGHDT, CDR2 YYEEEE. The V end lost 4 bases, the J end lost 1 base, and 12 bases lay between the germline ends. There are 15 residues in the CDR3. The CDR3 coding sequence is TGTGCCAGCAGCGGAGGTGGAGGGTCCTACAATGAGCAGTTCTTC. Its protein is CASSGGGGSYNEQFF.

The genes are TRBV30 and TRBJ1-2; D remains unclear. Germline lookup yields CDR1 GTSNPN and CDR2 SVGIG (reference sequence). The CDR3 runs to 13 residues. With 2 bases removed from V and 8 bases from J, the gap between germline ends came to 15 bases. The CDR3 nucleotides are TGTGCCTGGAGTCGAGGATTTCAAGACGGCTACACCTTC. This encodes CAWSRGFQDGYTF.

The J gene is TRBJ1-2, the V gene TRBV6-1; no clear D gene. Trimming left V 2 bases short and J 8 bases short, with 15 bases between. This CDR3 is 14 amino acids long. Germline loops: CDR1 MNHNS, CDR2 SASEGT. The CDR3 DNA sequence: TGTGCCAGCAGTGAAATAACGCAGGTCGCGGGCTACACCTTC. Its translation is CASSEITQVAGYTF.